This entry lists 15 T cell receptor beta chains sequenced from one sample in a study of T cell responses to AZD1222 COVID-19 vaccine. The method was immunoSEQ multiplex PCR; TCRdb's version includes in-frame clones alone and lacks a portion of them. The sample includes some 120,000 clones, just over 85% of them seen just once. The material was peripheral blood, obtained on day 0 of MenACWY control vaccination. These receptors all come from an adult in good health.

The rearrangement links TRBV2 to TRBJ2-2, with D perhaps given as TRBD1 or TRBD2 (6 bases each). The CDR3 totals 18 residues. Trimming stripped 6 bases from V and 2 bases from J, with 22 bases between. Germline CDR1 SNHLY, CDR2 FYNNEI. The CDR3 sequence: CASSLFVPGASNTGELFF. The CDR3 bases are TGTGCCAGCAGCCTCTTCGTACCGGGGGCGTCCAACACCGGGGAGCTGTTTTTT.

V gene TRBV6-1 combines with J gene TRBJ1-2; D is ambiguous. This CDR3 has 13 amino acids. V was cut by 3 bases and J by 5 bases, with 10 bases left in between. Germline loops: CDR1 MNHNS, CDR2 SASEGT. Here the CDR3 DNA reads TGTGCCAGCAGTGAGGCACTTACTTATGGCTACACCTTC. Its protein product is CASSEALTYGYTF.

This chain connects TRBV11-2 to TRBJ2-7, with 8 nucleotides matching TRBD1. The CDR3 contains 15 residues. V lost 6 bases and J lost 3; bases outside the gene matches: 10. CDR1 is SGHAT, CDR2 FQNNGV, per germline. The CDR3 here is CASRLRTGTDYEQYF. The CDR3 region has the DNA TGTGCCAGCAGGTTGCGGACAGGGACAGACTACGAGCAGTACTTC.

This chain joins TRBV3-1 (or the pseudogene TRBV3-2) and TRBJ2-7; 7 bases line up with TRBD2. Germline CDR1 reads LGHDT; CDR2 reads YNNKEL (reference sequence). The trim removed 6 bases at V and 3 bases at J, leaving 11 bases unmatched. The CDR3 spans 15 residues. The CDR3 reads CASSPMTSRSYEQYF. Here the CDR3 DNA reads TGTGCCAGCAGTCCTATGACTAGCCGAAGCTACGAGCAGTACTTC.

In DNA form, the CDR3 reads TGTGCCACCAGCAGAGAACAGTGGGTGCGCGAGCAGTACTTC. Translated: CATSREQWVREQYF. The chain carries TRBV15 and TRBJ2-7; D call uncertain. Trimming stripped 0 bases from V and 6 bases from J, with 12 bases between. The germline V gene has CDR1 LNHNV and CDR2 YYDKDF (reference sequence). CDR3 length: 14 residues.

The V and J genes are TRBV27 and TRBJ1-2, with 9 bases lining up with TRBD1. Germline values: CDR1 MNHEY, CDR2 SMNVEV (reference sequence). V shed 9 bases and J 5 bases; nucleotides not matched to a gene: 13. The CDR3 length is 15 residues. Here the CDR3 DNA reads TGTGCCAGTAAACCATTTGGGACAGGGAGATATGGCTACACCTTC. Translating gives CASKPFGTGRYGYTF.

J is TRBJ1-5 and V is TRBV25-1; a possible D gene is TRBD1 (5 bases). Germline-derived CDR1 and CDR2 are MGHDK and SYGVNS. Trimming shortened V by 4 bases and J by 1 base, and 11 bases separated the two germline ends. There are 15 residues in the CDR3. Here the CDR3 DNA reads TGTGCCAGCAGTGTGGGGGGAGGGAGCAATCAGCCCCAGCATTTT. This gives the protein CASSVGGGSNQPQHF.

This chain links TRBV28 with TRBJ2-7; 13 positions match TRBD2. This CDR3 spans 17 amino acids. The trim removed 8 bases at V and 3 bases at J, leaving 13 bases unmatched. CDR1 MDHEN and CDR2 SYDVKM come from the germline V gene. The CDR3 sequence: CASGRTSGSSRDYEQYF. The CDR3, as DNA: TGTGCCAGCGGAAGGACTAGCGGGAGCTCGAGGGACTACGAGCAGTACTTC.

The rearrangement uses TRBV3-1 (or the pseudogene TRBV3-2) and TRBJ2-7; the match to TRBD2 covers 11 bases. The trim removed 4 bases at V and 5 bases at J, leaving 4 bases unmatched. Germline CDR1 and CDR2: LGHDT and YNNKEL (reference sequence). This CDR3 has 14 amino acids. CDR3 loop: CASSPTSGKHEQYF. The CDR3 DNA reads as TGTGCCAGCAGCCCGACTAGCGGGAAACACGAGCAGTACTTC.

This clone was observed a handful of times. V is TRBV7-9 and J is TRBJ2-7; 7 nucleotides match TRBD2. The trim removed 5 bases at V and 12 bases at J, leaving 13 bases unmatched. CDR3 length equals 13 residues. Germline V CDR1 and CDR2: SEHNR, FQNEAQ (reference sequence). The CDR3 loop reads CASSKHGTTRAYF. CDR3 DNA: TGTGCCAGCAGCAAGCACGGGACTACTAGGGCGTACTTC.

The V and J genes are TRBV21-1 and TRBJ2-7; the table's D call of TRBD1 was not tested on the DNA. TRBV21-1 is an annotated pseudogene. The CDR3 totals 14 residues. The CDR3 nucleotides are TGTGCCAGCAGCGCAGGGGCGAGCTCCTACGAGCAGTACTTC. It yields the protein CASSAGASSYEQYF.

This clone appeared a single time. The rearrangement uses TRBV28 and TRBJ1-1; D perhaps matches TRBD1 (5 bases). CDR1 and CDR2 (germline): MDHEN, SYDVKM. With 4 bases removed from V and 5 bases from J, the gap between germline ends came to 8 bases. The CDR3 covers 12 residues. The CDR3 DNA follows: TGTGCCAGCAGTTGGGGGTGGACTGAAGCTTTCTTT. It translates to CASSWGWTEAFF.

CDR3 sequence reads: CASSTGGSYEQYF. The CDR3 DNA sequence: TGCGCCAGCAGCACCGGGGGCAGCTACGAGCAGTACTTC. J is TRBJ2-7 and V is TRBV5-1, with D perhaps matching TRBD1 or TRBD2 (6 bases each). The CDR3 covers 13 residues. Germline V lookup: CDR1 SGHRS, CDR2 YFSETQ. Trimming stripped 4 bases from V and 3 bases from J, with 11 bases between.

This rearrangement joins TRBV10-3 to TRBJ2-7; D uncertain. V was trimmed by 2 bases and J by 5 bases, leaving 10 bases between them. Germline-derived CDR1 and CDR2 are ENHRY and SYGVKD. The CDR3 has 13 amino acids. This CDR3 reads CAISEAVFDEQYF. The CDR3 DNA sequence: TGTGCCATCAGTGAGGCTGTATTCGACGAGCAGTACTTC.

The J gene is TRBJ2-2, the V gene TRBV29-1; TRBD1 matches 7 bases. The CDR3 has 14 amino acids. Trimming took 8 bases from V and 1 from J; bases not matched to a gene: 7. The V gene's germline CDR1 is SQVTM and CDR2 ANQGSEA. CDR3 coding DNA: TGCAGCACCACAGGGGTGATGAACACCGGGGAGCTGTTTTTT. Its translation: CSTTGVMNTGELFF.